This TCR beta chain came from a study of blood T cell repertoires in COVID-19. About the research overall: COVID-19 samples collected from the United States, Italy and Spain covered acute and convalescent phases. T cells, B-cell-depleted T cells, or PBMCs provided the cDNA or gDNA that served as material.

Turning to this clone: A junction boundary mismatches the germline segment, possibly from a read error.

Germline V gene sequence: CDR1 SNHLY, CDR2 FYNNEI. The CDR3 covers 15 residues. Authors' analysis steps: Estimation of nucleated cell counts was performed using reference gene primer amplification. Clones were read by immunoSEQ multiplex PCR, and TCRdb kept only the in-frame ones, dropping some. That table supplies the V and J calls and clone size; D and trimming were determined from the DNA. This table holds some 290,000 clones, 75% to 90% found once. The material sequenced was peripheral blood. The receptor's source is a man in his 60s who had recovered from COVID-19. The rearrangement joins TRBV2 to TRBJ2-1, with D possibly being TRBD2 (6 bases). CDR3 protein: CASSVGGLPYSEQFF. The CDR3 bases are TGTGCCAGCAGTGTTGGGGGACTTCCCTACAGTGAGCAGTTCTTC. Full variable domain (outside the CDR3, taken from reference TRBV2 and TRBJ2-1): EPEVTQTPSHQVTQMGQEVILRCVPISNHLYFYWYRQILGQKVEFLVSFYNNEISEKSEIFDDQFSVERPDGSNFTLKIRSTKLEDSAMYFCASSVGGLPYSEQFFGPGTRLTVL.